This T cell receptor beta chain was observed in a study of blood T cell repertoires in COVID-19. Study summary: The samples span acute and convalescent COVID-19 from the United States, Italy and Spain. T cells, B-cell-depleted T cells, or PBMCs supplied cDNA or gDNA.

Per the original methods: Amplification of reference gene primers was used by the study to estimate nucleated cell counts. This table comes from immunoSEQ multiplex PCR, and its TCRdb copy is limited to in-frame clones, with some not included. D and trimming were read from the DNA, whereas the V and J calls and clone size are those reported in that table. The table lists 250,000 to 400,000 clones, roughly 90% of them singletons, with roughly 2.9% in the top ten. The ends were cut back, 7 bases at V and 7 bases at J, with 13 bases in the middle. CDR3 length equals 12 residues. Germline-derived CDR1 and CDR2 are LNHDA and SQIVND (reference sequence).

Sequenced material: peripheral blood. The rearrangement joins TRBV19 to TRBJ1-2; D is uncertain. This clonotype was obtained from a woman aged 25 to 39 with COVID-19, enrolled during active disease. The CDR3 spells CASKTQEVGYTF. In DNA, the CDR3 is TGTGCCAGTAAAACCCAAGAGGTTGGCTACACCTTC.